These 27 T cell receptor beta chains originate from one sample sequenced in a study of early stage breast cancer tumors. Some clones are missing from TCRdb's copy, which holds only in-frame ones; the method was immunoSEQ multiplex PCR. Seen here are roughly 58,000 clones, 75% to 95% observed once, and the top ten hold approximately 4.7%. Sequenced material: blood. The receptors were sampled from a person aged 70 to 80 with breast cancer.

CDR3 sequence reads: CASSQDPGQNYGYTF. The DNA of the CDR3 is TGCGCCAGCAGCCAAGACCCCGGACAGAACTATGGCTACACCTTC. This rearrangement joins TRBV4-1 to TRBJ1-2; a possible D gene is TRBD1 (6 bases). Germline CDR1 MGHRA, CDR2 YSYEKL. This CDR3 is 15 amino acids long. Deletions cut 0 bases from V and 2 bases from J, with 10 bases between.

The chain employs TRBV6-5 and TRBJ2-7; D is possibly TRBD2 (5 bases). The germline V and J ends were trimmed by 8 bases and 5 bases, with 22 bases remaining between them. The CDR3 length is 15 residues. Germline CDR1 reads MNHEY; CDR2 reads SVGAGI. CDR3 coding DNA: TGTGCCAGCGGATCTTCGCACGTGACGGGAAACGAGCAGTACTTC. Amino acids: CASGSSHVTGNEQYF.

The V and J genes are TRBV6-6 and TRBJ1-1; D is uncertain. Germline CDR1 and CDR2: MNHNY and SVGAGI (reference sequence). The CDR3 loop spans 14 amino acids. V was shortened by 4 bases and J by 1 base, with 10 bases between the two germline ends. CDR3 in DNA: TGTGCCAGCAGTTCGACAAGGTCGAACACTGAAGCTTTCTTT. Its translation: CASSSTRSNTEAFF.

V is TRBV19 and J is TRBJ2-7, with 9 nucleotides matching TRBD1. The J segment lost 5 bases and the V segment lost 9 bases, leaving 17 bases of the junction unmatched. This CDR3 has 16 residues. Germline V lookup: CDR1 LNHDA, CDR2 SQIVND (reference sequence). For the CDR3, the DNA is TGTGCCAGCCGACACTCCGGGACAGGGATCCCCCACGAGCAGTACTTC. This sequence encodes CASRHSGTGIPHEQYF.

The chain has TRBV5-6 and TRBJ1-6, with TRBD1 as a possible D gene (5 bases). Germline V gene lookup returns CDR1 SGHDT and CDR2 YYEEEE. V dropped 0 bases and J dropped 7 bases, with 11 bases sitting between them. This CDR3 comprises 15 residues. This chain's CDR3 is CASSLDAGRNSPLHF. The CDR3 bases are TGTGCCAGCAGCTTGGATGCAGGGAGGAATTCACCCCTCCACTTT.

This CDR3 is CASSLNYQGVQPQHF. The CDR3 coding sequence is TGTGCCAGCAGCTTAAACTACCAGGGTGTACAGCCCCAGCATTTT. The chain has TRBV7-8 and TRBJ1-5; a possible D gene is TRBD1 (5 bases). V lost 2 bases and J lost 7, with 15 bases in between. CDR3 length equals 15 residues. CDR1 is SGHVS and CDR2 is FQNEAQ in the germline V gene.

The chain couples TRBV28 to TRBJ2-7; 8 bases agree with TRBD1. Trimming at V came to 7 bases and at J to 5 bases, leaving 10 bases not matched to a gene. This CDR3 is built from 14 residues. The V gene's germline CDR1 is MDHEN and CDR2 SYDVKM. The CDR3 nucleotides are TGTGCCAGCAAGACCCCCGGACAGGGCAACGAGCAGTACTTC. Encoded protein: CASKTPGQGNEQYF.

This clone was seen a handful of times. This chain links TRBV2 with TRBJ2-7; weak D call: TRBD1 (5 bases). This CDR3 contains 12 residues. V lost 5 bases and J 3 bases, leaving 8 bases between the germline ends. Germline CDR1 SNHLY, CDR2 FYNNEI. Here the CDR3 reads CASSLTDYEQYF. The CDR3, as DNA: TGTGCCAGCAGTCTGACAGACTACGAGCAGTACTTC.

The chain couples TRBV27 to TRBJ1-1; possible D gene TRBD1, 6 bases. CDR3 size: 14 residues. Germline lookup yields CDR1 MNHEY and CDR2 SMNVEV (reference sequence). The V end lost 5 bases, the J end lost 5 bases, and 15 bases lay between the germline ends. CDR3 residues: CASSQNRVGTEAFF. The DNA for the CDR3 is TGTGCCAGCAGTCAAAACAGGGTTGGGACTGAAGCTTTCTTT.

The rearrangement joins TRBV9 to TRBJ2-5; 12 bases line up with TRBD1. Germline assignment: CDR1 SGDLS and CDR2 YYNGEE. Unmatched junction bases numbered 11, after V lost 4 bases and J lost 4 bases. CDR3 length: 17 amino acids. CDR3 nucleotide sequence: TGTGCCAGCAGCCTTTCTGGGACAGGGGGCGCAGGAGAGACCCAGTACTTC. Its translation: CASSLSGTGGAGETQYF.

This sequence joins TRBV9 and TRBJ2-3; tentative D call: TRBD2 (7 bases). CDR3 size: 16 residues. V dropped 1 base and J dropped 2 bases, with 14 bases sitting between them. CDR1 and CDR2 from the germline V gene are SGDLS and YYNGEE. CDR3 nucleotides: TGTGCCAGCAGCGTAACGGGGCGGGGGCTCACAGATACGCAGTATTTT. It yields the protein CASSVTGRGLTDTQYF.

This clone was found a few times. This chain links TRBV7-2 with TRBJ2-1, with 7 bases matching TRBD2. This CDR3 contains 15 residues. Germline V CDR1 and CDR2: SGHTA, FQGNSA. After removal of 0 bases from V and 6 bases from J, the junction contained 5 bases not matched to a gene. The CDR3 nucleotides read TGTGCCAGCAGCTTAGCTAGCGGGTACTTCAATGAGCAGTTCTTC. It codes for CASSLASGYFNEQFF.

The chain combines TRBV15 with TRBJ2-3; D might be TRBD2 (6 bases). V lost 3 bases and J lost 9, with 19 bases in between. The CDR3 spans 15 residues. The germline V gene has CDR1 LNHNV and CDR2 YYDKDF (reference sequence). CDR3 nucleotides: TGTGCCACCAGCAGGCGGGAAAACCCACTAGGCACGCAGTATTTT. Encoded protein: CATSRRENPLGTQYF.

This clone was seen just once. The sample has other DNA sequences that encode this CDR3 too. The chain uses TRBV11-2 and TRBJ2-7; D might be TRBD2 (6 bases). Trimming took 0 bases from V and 2 from J, leaving 8 bases between them. Germline assignment: CDR1 SGHAT and CDR2 FQNNGV. The CDR3 spans 14 residues. The CDR3 here is CASSLDPGAYEQYF. Here the CDR3 DNA reads TGTGCCAGCAGCTTAGATCCGGGAGCCTACGAGCAGTACTTC.

The J gene is TRBJ2-2, the V gene TRBV11-3; 7 bases are a match to TRBD2. Germline CDR1 reads SGHNT; CDR2 reads YENEEA. The CDR3 totals 14 residues. Trimming took 2 bases from V and 7 from J; bases not matched to a gene: 4. CDR3 DNA sequence: TGTGCCAGCAGCTTAAGGCTAGCGGACGGGGAGCTGTTTTTT. Translated, it gives CASSLRLADGELFF.

This chain connects TRBV5-1 to TRBJ1-1, with 7 bases identical to TRBD1. With V trimmed by 1 base and J by 4 bases, 7 bases remained unmatched. Germline CDR1 reads SGHRS; CDR2 reads YFSETQ. The CDR3 is 15 residues long. The CDR3 DNA reads TGCGCCAGCAGCTTGTCAGGGGGGAAGGGCACTGAAGCTTTCTTT. As protein: CASSLSGGKGTEAFF. Based on the CDR3 plus reference TRBV5-1 and TRBJ1-1, the full variable domain is KAGVTQTPRYLIKTRGQQVTLSCSPISGHRSVSWYQQTPGQGLQFLFEYFSETQRNKGNFPGRFSGRQFSNSRSEMNVSTLELGDSALYLCASSLSGGKGTEAFFGQGTRLTVV.

The V gene is TRBV29-1, the J gene TRBJ1-2, with 10 nucleotides matching TRBD1. V lost 3 bases to trimming and J lost 4 bases; unmatched junction nucleotides: 5. Per the germline V gene, CDR1 is SQVTM and CDR2 is ANQGSEA. This CDR3 spans 14 amino acids. The CDR3 bases are TGCAGCGTTGACGACAGGGGGCGCATCTATGGCTACACCTTC. This translates into CSVDDRGRIYGYTF.

The chain has TRBV5-1 and TRBJ1-2; 8 nucleotides align to TRBD1. This CDR3 has 15 residues. J lost 6 bases, V lost 0 bases, and 7 bases had no gene match. Germline loops: CDR1 SGHRS, CDR2 YFSETQ. The CDR3 DNA reads TGCGCCAGCAGCTTGGCGTTCGGACAGGGAGATGGCTACACCTTC. Its translation is CASSLAFGQGDGYTF.

The gene calls are TRBV5-5 and TRBJ1-1; D is uncertain. The V and J ends lost 3 bases and 3 bases respectively, with 15 bases between them. Germline V gene sequence: CDR1 SGHKS, CDR2 YYEKEE (reference sequence). The CDR3 totals 15 residues. CDR3 DNA: TGTGCCAGCAGCTCCATCACGATTCAGGACACTGAAGCTTTCTTT. It yields the protein CASSSITIQDTEAFF.

The sample holds one count of this clone. The J gene is TRBJ1-2, the V gene TRBV5-1; tentative D call: TRBD1 (6 bases). The V end was cut by 2 bases, the J end by 13 bases, with 24 bases between. Germline V gene lookup returns CDR1 SGHRS and CDR2 YFSETQ. The CDR3 length is 15 residues. DNA of the CDR3: TGCGCCAGCAGCTTACAACAGGGTTCCCAGTTGCCGGGCACCTTC. Its translation is CASSLQQGSQLPGTF.

This chain connects TRBV28 to TRBJ2-2; TRBD2 matches 10 bases. The germline gives CDR1 MDHEN, CDR2 SYDVKM. The J segment lost 7 bases and the V segment lost 2 bases, leaving 4 bases of the junction unmatched. The CDR3 is 15 residues long. The CDR3 sequence is CASSLLAGVGGELFF. DNA of the CDR3: TGTGCCAGCAGTTTACTAGCGGGAGTAGGCGGGGAGCTGTTTTTT.

The CDR3 bases are TGCGCCAGCAGCCCCCCCCGTGCAGGGATCGCTACGCACACTGAAGCTTTCTTT. Amino acids: CASSPPRAGIATHTEAFF. The chain is built from TRBV5-1 and TRBJ1-1, with D possibly being TRBD1 (5 bases). The germline V gene has CDR1 SGHRS and CDR2 YFSETQ. The CDR3 extends over 18 amino acids. Trimming stripped 4 bases from V and 3 bases from J, with 25 bases between.

This clone was counted only a few times. The V call is TRBV5-4, the J call TRBJ1-2; D is possibly TRBD1 (5 bases). The CDR3 runs to 13 residues. V lost 4 bases to trimming and J lost 4 bases, with 11 bases between them. Germline V CDR1 and CDR2: SGHNT, YYREEE (reference sequence). CDR3 coding DNA: TGTGCCAGCAGCGTAGACAGACCCTATGGCTACACCTTC. Translation gives CASSVDRPYGYTF.

The chain joins TRBV6-5 to TRBJ1-1; no reliable D call. Per the germline V gene, CDR1 is MNHEY and CDR2 is SVGAGI. V lost 7 bases, J lost 0 bases, and 9 bases lay in between. The CDR3 contains 13 residues. CDR3 sequence (DNA): TGTGCCAGCATGCGGGGTATGAACACTGAAGCTTTCTTT. As protein: CASMRGMNTEAFF.

In this sample, this clone turned up once. V is TRBV7-8 and J is TRBJ1-5; no definite D call. The CDR3 runs to 15 residues. Trimming removed 0 bases from V and 4 bases from J, with 10 bases in between. Germline V gene data show CDR1 as SGHVS and CDR2 as FQNEAQ. The CDR3: CASSLAAQVNQPQHF. CDR3 nucleotides: TGTGCCAGCAGCTTAGCAGCTCAGGTTAATCAGCCCCAGCATTTT.

This chain's CDR3 is CASRRWNQPQHF. CDR3 DNA: TGTGCCAGTAGACGGTGGAATCAGCCCCAGCATTTT. This rearrangement joins TRBV19 to TRBJ1-5; D call uncertain. Germline CDR1 LNHDA, CDR2 SQIVND (reference sequence). The V end lost 6 bases, the J end lost 4 bases, and 7 bases lay between the germline ends. The CDR3 sequence is 12 residues long.

The genes are TRBV6-5 and TRBJ1-1; TRBD1 might be the D (5 bases). The CDR3 contains 14 residues. Trimming took 6 bases from V and 1 from J, leaving 12 bases between them. Per the germline V gene, CDR1 is MNHEY and CDR2 is SVGAGI. The DNA for the CDR3 is TGTGCCAGCAGCGATCAGGGAGGGAACACTGAAGCTTTCTTT. It codes for CASSDQGGNTEAFF.